This T cell receptor (beta chain) was sequenced during a study of a mutant IDH1 vaccine in newly diagnosed glioma. Study as a whole: The initiation of vaccination occurred 4-6 weeks after radiotherapy alone, or with temozolomide cycles. Treated patients, roughly 62% male and about 38% female, averaged approximately 40 years of age. Before enrollment, the patients had been treated with radiotherapy alone, temozolomide alone, or both together. Most of them had received both.

Indicated time point: week 11, during vaccination. Alongside topical imiquimod, each dose of vaccine comprised 300 ug of mutant IDH1 20-mer peptide. Donors had new IDH1-mutant astrocytomas of WHO grade 3 or 4 (ATRX-lost). Assay used: immunoSEQ multiplex PCR; TCRdb lists only in-frame clones, some missing. The sample shows under 150,000 clones, roughly nine tenths of them seen only once. For this clone: What it binds is unknown.

The CDR3 spans 15 residues. The ends were cut back, 3 bases at V and 3 bases at J, with 14 bases in the middle. Germline V CDR1 and CDR2: KGHSH, LQKENI. This chain joins TRBV18 and TRBJ1-1, with D possibly TRBD1 on 5 matching bases. This receptor was taken from a woman in her forties or fifties with glioma. Here the sequenced sample was PBMCs, taken from a glioma patient whose treatment included an IDH1 peptide vaccine. The CDR3 DNA reads TGTGCCAGCTCACCCTCGGGGCCGGCGGACACTGAAGCTTTCTTT. This encodes CASSPSGPADTEAFF.